This TCR beta chain derives from a study of cytomegalovirus exposure and HLA in healthy donors. Notes on the study in general: Excluded: some indistinguishable V segments such as TRBV6-2 and TRBV6-3.

Germline V gene data show CDR1 as MGHRA and CDR2 as YSYEKL. CDR3 length equals 16 residues. About this clone: Its antigen is currently unknown. A read error may produce the germline difference seen at one junction end.

The PCR used 60 Vbeta and 13 Jbeta primers. The repertoire was sequenced with immunoSEQ multiplex PCR; TCRdb's copy has only in-frame clones and lacks some. Found here are about 95,000 clones, about 73% of them singletons; the top ten hold more than 13%. Though probably carrying unrecorded immune exposures, donors were nominally healthy at sampling. The sequencing sample was made of PBMCs. The genes are TRBV4-1 and TRBJ1-2, with 12 bases aligning to TRBD1. The origin of this receptor is a woman between 50 and 59 years old in good health and CMV-seropositive. The CDR3 bases are TGCGCCAACAGCCAAGAAGGGACAGGGGGCGCAGACGGCTACACCTTC. This gives the protein CANSQEGTGGADGYTF.